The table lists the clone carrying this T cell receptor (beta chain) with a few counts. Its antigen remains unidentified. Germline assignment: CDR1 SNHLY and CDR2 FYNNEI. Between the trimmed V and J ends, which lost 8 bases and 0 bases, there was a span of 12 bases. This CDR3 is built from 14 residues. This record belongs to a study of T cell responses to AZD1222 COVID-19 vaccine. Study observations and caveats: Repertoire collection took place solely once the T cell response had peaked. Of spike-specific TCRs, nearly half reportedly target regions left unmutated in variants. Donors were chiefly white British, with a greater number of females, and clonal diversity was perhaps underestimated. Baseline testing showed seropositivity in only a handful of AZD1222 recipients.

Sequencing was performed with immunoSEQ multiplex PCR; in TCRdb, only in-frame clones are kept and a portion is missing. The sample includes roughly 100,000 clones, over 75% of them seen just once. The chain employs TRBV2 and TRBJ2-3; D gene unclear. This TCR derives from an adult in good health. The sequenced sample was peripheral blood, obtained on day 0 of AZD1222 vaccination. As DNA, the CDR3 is TGTGCCAGCGCCGGTCAGATTAGCACAGATACGCAGTATTTT. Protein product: CASAGQISTDTQYF.